The present T cell receptor beta chain was sequenced within a study of blood T cell repertoires in COVID-19. Data came from immunoSEQ multiplex PCR; TCRdb stores just in-frame clones and leaves some out. The sample has under 60,000 clones, roughly 83% seen once. This TCR came from a man younger than 45 with COVID-19, enrolled during active disease. Material: peripheral blood.

CDR3 nucleotides: TGTGCCAGCAGCTTGGAACCGAGTAATTCCTACGAGCAGTACTTC. It codes for CASSLEPSNSYEQYF. The chain links TRBV5-5 to TRBJ2-7; no clear D gene. This CDR3 is built from 15 residues. Trimming stripped 0 bases from V and 1 base from J, with 11 bases between. CDR1 and CDR2 (germline): SGHKS, YYEKEE (reference sequence).